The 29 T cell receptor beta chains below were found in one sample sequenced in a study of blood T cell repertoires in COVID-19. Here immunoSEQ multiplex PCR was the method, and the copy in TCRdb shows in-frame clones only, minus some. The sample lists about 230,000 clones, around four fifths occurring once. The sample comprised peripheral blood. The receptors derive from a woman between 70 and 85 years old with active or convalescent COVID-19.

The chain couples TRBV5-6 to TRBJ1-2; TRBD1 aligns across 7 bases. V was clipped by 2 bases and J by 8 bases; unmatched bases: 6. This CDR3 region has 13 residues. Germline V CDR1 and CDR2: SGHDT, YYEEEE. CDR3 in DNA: TGTGCCAGCAGCTTCGACAGGGCCGGGGGCTACACCTTC. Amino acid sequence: CASSFDRAGGYTF.

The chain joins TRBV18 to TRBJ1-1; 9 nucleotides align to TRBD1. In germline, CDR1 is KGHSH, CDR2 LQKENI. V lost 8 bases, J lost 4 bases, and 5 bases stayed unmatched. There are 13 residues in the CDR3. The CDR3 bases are TGTGCCAGCCAGGACAGGGGAGGCACTGAAGCTTTCTTT. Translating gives CASQDRGGTEAFF.

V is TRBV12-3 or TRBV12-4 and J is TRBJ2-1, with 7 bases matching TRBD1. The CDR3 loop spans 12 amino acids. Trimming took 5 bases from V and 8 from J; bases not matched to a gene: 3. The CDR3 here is CASSAQGYEQFF. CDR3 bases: TGTGCCAGCAGTGCACAGGGGTATGAGCAGTTCTTC.

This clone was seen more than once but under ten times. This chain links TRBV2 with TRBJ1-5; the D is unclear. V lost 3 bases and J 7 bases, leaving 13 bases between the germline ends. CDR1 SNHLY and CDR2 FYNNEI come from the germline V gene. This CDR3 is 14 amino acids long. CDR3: CASSDGSSGQPQHF. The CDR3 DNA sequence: TGTGCCAGCAGTGATGGGAGTTCGGGGCAGCCCCAGCATTTT. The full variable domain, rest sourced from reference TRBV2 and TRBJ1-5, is EPEVTQTPSHQVTQMGQEVILRCVPISNHLYFYWYRQILGQKVEFLVSFYNNEISEKSEIFDDQFSVERPDGSNFTLKIRSTKLEDSAMYFCASSDGSSGQPQHFGDGTRLSIL.

The chain's CDR3 is CASSLGPTENYGYTF. For the CDR3, the DNA is TGTGCCAGCAGCTTGGGCCCGACAGAAAACTATGGCTACACCTTC. The gene calls are TRBV5-5 and TRBJ1-2; tentative D call: TRBD1 (5 bases). The CDR3 spans 15 residues. The germline CDR1 and CDR2 sequences are SGHKS and YYEKEE (reference sequence). V was cut by 0 bases and J by 2 bases, with 11 bases left in between.

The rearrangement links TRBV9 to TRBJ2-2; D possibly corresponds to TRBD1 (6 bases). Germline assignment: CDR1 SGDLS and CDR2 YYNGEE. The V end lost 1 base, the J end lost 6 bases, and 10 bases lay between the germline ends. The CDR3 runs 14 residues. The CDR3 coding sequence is TGTGCCAGCAGCGTAAGTTACAGGGCCGGGGAGCTGTTTTTT. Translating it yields CASSVSYRAGELFF.

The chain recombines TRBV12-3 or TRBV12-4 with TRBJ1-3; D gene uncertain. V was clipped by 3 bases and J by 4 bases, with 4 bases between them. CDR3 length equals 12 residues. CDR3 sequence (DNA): TGTGCCAGCAGTTTCCAGGGAAACACCATATATTTT. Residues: CASSFQGNTIYF.

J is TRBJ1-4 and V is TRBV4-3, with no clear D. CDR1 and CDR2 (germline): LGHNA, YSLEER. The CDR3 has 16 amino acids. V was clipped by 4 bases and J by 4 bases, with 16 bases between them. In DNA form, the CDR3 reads TGCGCCAGCAGCCCCCGCTTCAGGAGGGATAATGAAAAACTGTTTTTT. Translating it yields CASSPRFRRDNEKLFF.

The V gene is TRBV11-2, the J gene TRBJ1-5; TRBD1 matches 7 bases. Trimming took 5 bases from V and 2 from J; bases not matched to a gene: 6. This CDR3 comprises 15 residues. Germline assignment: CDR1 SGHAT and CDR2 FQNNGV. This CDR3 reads CASSPDRAGNQPQHF. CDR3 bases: TGTGCCAGCAGCCCAGACAGGGCAGGCAATCAGCCCCAGCATTTT.

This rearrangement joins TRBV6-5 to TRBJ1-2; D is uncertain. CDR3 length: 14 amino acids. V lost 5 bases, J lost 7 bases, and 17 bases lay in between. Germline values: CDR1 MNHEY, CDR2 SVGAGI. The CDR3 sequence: CASSLRIPSGGYTF. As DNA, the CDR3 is TGTGCCAGCAGTCTCCGGATCCCTTCGGGTGGCTACACCTTC.

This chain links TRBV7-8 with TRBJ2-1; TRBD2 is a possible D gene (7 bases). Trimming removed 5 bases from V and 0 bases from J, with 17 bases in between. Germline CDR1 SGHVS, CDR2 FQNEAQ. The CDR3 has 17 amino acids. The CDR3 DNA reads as TGTGCCAGCAGCCCCCAGGTTGCGGGGGCCTCCTACAATGAGCAGTTCTTC. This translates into CASSPQVAGASYNEQFF. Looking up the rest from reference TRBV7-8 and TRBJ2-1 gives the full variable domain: GAGVSQSPRYKVAKRGQDVALRCDPISGHVSLFWYQQALGQGPEFLTYFQNEAQLDKSGLPSDRFFAERPEGSVSTLKIQRTQQEDSAVYLCASSPQVAGASYNEQFFGPGTRLTVL.

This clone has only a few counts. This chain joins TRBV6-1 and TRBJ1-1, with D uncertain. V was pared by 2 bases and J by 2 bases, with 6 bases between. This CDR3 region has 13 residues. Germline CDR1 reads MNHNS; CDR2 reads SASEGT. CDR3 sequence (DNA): TGTGCCAGCAGTGAAAACTACAACACTGAAGCTTTCTTT. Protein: CASSENYNTEAFF.

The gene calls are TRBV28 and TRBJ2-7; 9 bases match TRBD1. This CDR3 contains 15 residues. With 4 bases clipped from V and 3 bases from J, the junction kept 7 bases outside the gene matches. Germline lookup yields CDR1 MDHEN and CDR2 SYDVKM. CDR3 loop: CASSSTGTGNYEQYF. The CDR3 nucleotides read TGTGCCAGCAGTTCAACCGGGACAGGGAACTACGAGCAGTACTTC.

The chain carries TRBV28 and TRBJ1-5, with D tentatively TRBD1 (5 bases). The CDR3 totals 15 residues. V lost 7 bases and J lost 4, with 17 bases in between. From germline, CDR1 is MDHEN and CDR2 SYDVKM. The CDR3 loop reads CASKNPQGLNQPQHF. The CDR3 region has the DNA TGTGCCAGCAAAAACCCCCAGGGTTTGAATCAGCCCCAGCATTTT.

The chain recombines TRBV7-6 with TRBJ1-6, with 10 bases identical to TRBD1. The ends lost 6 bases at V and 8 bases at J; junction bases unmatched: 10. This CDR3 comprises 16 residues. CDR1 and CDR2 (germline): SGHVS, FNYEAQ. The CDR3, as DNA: TGTGCCAGCAGTACCCTTTCCGGGACAGGGGATTCACCCCTCCACTTT. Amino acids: CASSTLSGTGDSPLHF.

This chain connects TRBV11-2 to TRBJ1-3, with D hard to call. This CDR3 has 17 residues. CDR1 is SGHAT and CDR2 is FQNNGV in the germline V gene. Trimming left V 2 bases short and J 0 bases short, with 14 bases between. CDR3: CASSLSDSGISGNTIYF. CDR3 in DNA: TGTGCCAGCAGCTTATCCGACTCGGGGATCTCTGGAAACACCATATATTTT.

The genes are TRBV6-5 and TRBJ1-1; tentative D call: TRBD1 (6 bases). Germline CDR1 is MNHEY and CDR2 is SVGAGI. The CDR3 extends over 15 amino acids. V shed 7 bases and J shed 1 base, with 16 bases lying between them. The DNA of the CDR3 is TGTGCCAGCACCCGAGGGGGGGGCCGGAACACTGAAGCTTTCTTT. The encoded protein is CASTRGGGRNTEAFF.

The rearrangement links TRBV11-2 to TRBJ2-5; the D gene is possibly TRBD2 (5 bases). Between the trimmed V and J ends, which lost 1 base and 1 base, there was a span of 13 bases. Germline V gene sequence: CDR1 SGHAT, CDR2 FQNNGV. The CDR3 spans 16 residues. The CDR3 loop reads CASSLGASSGQETQYF. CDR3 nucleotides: TGTGCCAGCAGCTTAGGGGCTAGCTCCGGCCAAGAGACCCAGTACTTC.

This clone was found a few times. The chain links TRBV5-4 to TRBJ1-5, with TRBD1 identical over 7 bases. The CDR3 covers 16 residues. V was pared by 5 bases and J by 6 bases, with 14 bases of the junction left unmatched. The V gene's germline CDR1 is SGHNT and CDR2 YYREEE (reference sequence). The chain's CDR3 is CASSRWGQGDGQPQHF. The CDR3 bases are TGTGCCAGCAGTAGATGGGGGCAGGGGGACGGTCAGCCCCAGCATTTT.

DNA of the CDR3: TGTGCCAGCAGCCCATGGACAGGGTGGGCGGGCACTGAAGCTTTCTTT. This gives the protein CASSPWTGWAGTEAFF. The chain employs TRBV14 and TRBJ1-1; 8 bases align to TRBD1. The CDR3 is made up of 16 amino acids. Germline V gives CDR1 SGHDN, CDR2 FVKESK. The V gene end was trimmed by 4 bases and the J gene end by 4 bases; junction bases not matched to a gene: 11.

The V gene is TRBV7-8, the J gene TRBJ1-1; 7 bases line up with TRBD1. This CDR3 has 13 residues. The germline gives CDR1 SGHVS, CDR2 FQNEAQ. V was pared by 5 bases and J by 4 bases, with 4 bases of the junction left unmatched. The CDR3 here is CASSDRVGTEAFF. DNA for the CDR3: TGTGCCAGCAGCGACAGGGTTGGCACTGAAGCTTTCTTT.

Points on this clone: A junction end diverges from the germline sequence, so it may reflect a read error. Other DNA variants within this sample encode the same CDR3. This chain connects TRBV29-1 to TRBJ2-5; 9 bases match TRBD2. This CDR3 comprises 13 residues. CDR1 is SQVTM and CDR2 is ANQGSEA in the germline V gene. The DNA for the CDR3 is TGCAGTGTTGCTAGCGGGACCCAAGAGACCCAGTACTTC. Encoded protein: CSVASGTQETQYF.

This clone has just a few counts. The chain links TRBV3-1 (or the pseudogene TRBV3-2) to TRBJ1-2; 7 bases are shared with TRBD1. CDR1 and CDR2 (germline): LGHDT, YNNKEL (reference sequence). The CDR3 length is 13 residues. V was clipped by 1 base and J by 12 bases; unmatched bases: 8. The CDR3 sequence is CASSQVLETGNTF. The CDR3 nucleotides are TGTGCCAGCAGCCAAGTGCTCGAGACAGGGAACACCTTC.

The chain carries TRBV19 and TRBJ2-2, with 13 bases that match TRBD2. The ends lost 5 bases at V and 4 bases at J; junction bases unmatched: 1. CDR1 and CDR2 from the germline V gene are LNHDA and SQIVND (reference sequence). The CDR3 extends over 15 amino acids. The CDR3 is CASSGLAGATGELFF. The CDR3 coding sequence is TGTGCCAGTAGTGGACTAGCGGGGGCCACCGGGGAGCTGTTTTTT. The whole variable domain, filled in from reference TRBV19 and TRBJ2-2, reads DGGITQSPKYLFRKEGQNVTLSCEQNLNHDAMYWYRQDPGQGLRLIYYSQIVNDFQKGDIAEGYSVSREKKESFPLTVTSAQKNPTAFYLCASSGLAGATGELFFGEGSRLTVL.

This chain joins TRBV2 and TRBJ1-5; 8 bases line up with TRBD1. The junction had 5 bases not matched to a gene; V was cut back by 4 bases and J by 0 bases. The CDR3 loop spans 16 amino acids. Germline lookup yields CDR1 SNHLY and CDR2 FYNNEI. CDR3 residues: CASSVDRAYSNQPQHF. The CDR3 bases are TGTGCCAGCAGTGTGGACAGGGCATATAGCAATCAGCCCCAGCATTTT.

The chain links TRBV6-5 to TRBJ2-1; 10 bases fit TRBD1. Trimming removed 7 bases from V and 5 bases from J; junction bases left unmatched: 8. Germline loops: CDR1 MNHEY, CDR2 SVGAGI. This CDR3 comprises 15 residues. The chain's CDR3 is CASNRGQGVNNEQFF. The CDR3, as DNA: TGTGCCAGCAACCGAGGACAGGGGGTTAACAATGAGCAGTTCTTC.

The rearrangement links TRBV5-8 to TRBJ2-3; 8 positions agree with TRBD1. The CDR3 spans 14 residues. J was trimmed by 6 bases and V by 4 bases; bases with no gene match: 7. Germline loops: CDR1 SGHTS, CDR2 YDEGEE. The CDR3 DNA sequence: TGTGCCAGCAGCCACGGACAGGGCTGGGATACGCAGTATTTT. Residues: CASSHGQGWDTQYF.

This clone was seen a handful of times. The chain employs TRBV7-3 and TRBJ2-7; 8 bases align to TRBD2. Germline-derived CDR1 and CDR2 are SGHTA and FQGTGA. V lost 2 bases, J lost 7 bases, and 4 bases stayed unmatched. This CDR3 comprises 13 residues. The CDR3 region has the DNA TGTGCCAGCAGCTTACTTGTAGCGGGGGAGCAGTACTTC. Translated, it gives CASSLLVAGEQYF.

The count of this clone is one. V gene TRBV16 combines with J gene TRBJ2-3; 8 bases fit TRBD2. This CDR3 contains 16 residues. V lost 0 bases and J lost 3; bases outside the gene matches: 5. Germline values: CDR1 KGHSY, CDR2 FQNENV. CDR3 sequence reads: CASSQSPTSDTDTQYF. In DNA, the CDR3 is TGTGCCAGCAGCCAATCTCCGACTAGCGATACAGATACGCAGTATTTT.